This section outlines one T cell receptor (beta chain) sequence together with its context. Its target is not known. Second doses were pooled across both intervals (about 4 or about 12 weeks). This sample is part of a study of T cell responses to AZD1222 COVID-19 vaccine. Study-wide points: The study reported that nearly half of spike-specific TCRs target unmutated variant regions. Sampling that yielded the repertoires occurred only after the peak T cell response. White British people made up most donors, females outnumbered males, and clonal diversity was possibly underestimated.

Sequencing was performed with immunoSEQ multiplex PCR; in TCRdb, only in-frame clones are kept and a portion is missing. The table has approximately 140,000 clones, approximately 90% seen once. The sequences come from peripheral blood, collected 28 days after the second AZD1222 dose. The source is an adult who received the AZD1222 COVID-19 vaccine.

The CDR3 region is CASSIQGPGELFF. CDR3 DNA sequence: TGTGCCAGTAGTATACAGGGTCCCGGGGAGCTGTTTTTT. The rearrangement joins TRBV19 to TRBJ2-2; tentative D call: TRBD1 (5 bases). V lost 2 bases, J lost 6 bases, and 7 bases lay in between. Germline V lookup: CDR1 LNHDA, CDR2 SQIVND (reference sequence). The CDR3 extends over 13 amino acids.